A single sample is the source of the 2 T cell receptor beta chains below, sequenced in a study of shared clonotypes between healthy human individuals. Using immunoSEQ multiplex PCR, the repertoire was profiled, and TCRdb retains in-frame clones only, with some absent. The repertoire holds roughly 2,000,000 clones, approximately 94% seen once, with less than 1.5% in the top ten. CD8 cells classed as naive were CD45RO-negative and positively selected for CCR7, excluding terminally differentiated effector memory CD45RA+ cells. Material for sequencing was naive CD8+ T cells sorted from blood. Receptors were obtained from a young man in good health.

V gene TRBV7-2 combines with J gene TRBJ2-5, with 12 bases fitting TRBD2. There are 15 residues in the CDR3. CDR1 SGHTA and CDR2 FQGNSA come from the germline V gene. V shed 3 bases and J 3 bases; nucleotides not matched to a gene: 2. The CDR3 spells CASSFRLAGEETQYF. CDR3 in DNA: TGTGCCAGCAGCTTCAGACTAGCGGGAGAAGAGACCCAGTACTTC.

On this clone: In the same sample, other DNA sequences code for this CDR3. V gene TRBV19 combines with J gene TRBJ2-3, with D unclear. V dropped 3 bases and J dropped 3 bases, with 4 bases sitting between them. This CDR3 has 12 amino acids. CDR1 and CDR2 from the germline V gene are LNHDA and SQIVND (reference sequence). The CDR3 DNA sequence: TGTGCCAGTAGTATGGGAACAGATACGCAGTATTTT. Translated, it gives CASSMGTDTQYF.